This T cell receptor beta chain emerged from a study of PD-L1 blockade in urothelial cancer. At the level of the study: The analyses of blood took place 3 weeks (second dose) and 6 weeks after treatment start.

CDR3 length equals 14 residues. The junction had 8 bases not matched to a gene; V was cut back by 4 bases and J by 5 bases. Germline CDR1 SGDLS, CDR2 YYNGEE. The repertoire was sequenced with immunoSEQ multiplex PCR; TCRdb's copy has only in-frame clones and lacks some. Of around 19,000 clones detected, 70% to 90% appear once; the ten largest clones hold more than 3%. Locally advanced or metastatic urothelial carcinoma affected the patients. This chain links TRBV9 with TRBJ2-5; 7 nucleotides match TRBD2. The specimen comprised PBMCs, sampled around atezolizumab (anti-PD-L1) treatment. This clonotype originated in a man aged 50 or older with urothelial cancer. The CDR3 spells CASSPGGGGETQYF. Here the CDR3 DNA reads TGTGCCAGCAGCCCCGGCGGGGGTGGGGAGACCCAGTACTTC.